The 15 T cell receptor beta chains listed next were all sequenced from one sample in a study of naive and memory T cell subsets. Regarding the study as a whole: Naive repertoires, especially CD8, held a few larger clonotypes, possibly memory cells re-expressing CD45RA.

Their antigens are not known. The beta constant-region primer was an equimolar mix of two oligonucleotides covering TRBC1 and TRBC2. Four rounds of PCR amplified the ligated cDNA using nested alpha and beta constant-region primers plus SP2. Via MiXCR, TCRdb re-called the UMI-ligation and nested PCR reads, giving one row per CDR3 protein. The sample carries 150,000 or so distinct CDR3 sequences, over 20% recorded once. The sequencing input was naive CD4+ T cells from blood. All receptors come from a human donor in good health.

This clonotype was found a few times. The V gene is TRBV29-1, the J gene TRBJ2-1; weak D call: TRBD1 (5 bases). V was cut by 4 bases and J by 4 bases, with 14 bases left in between. The CDR3 has 14 amino acids. Germline CDR1 reads SQVTM; CDR2 reads ANQGSEA. The CDR3 region is CSVVLQALYNEQFF. In DNA form, the CDR3 reads TGCAGCGTTGTCCTACAGGCCCTATACAATGAGCAGTTCTTC.

This clonotype was counted at least ten times. J is TRBJ2-7 and V is TRBV19; TRBD2 might be the D (6 bases). In germline, CDR1 is LNHDA, CDR2 SQIVND (reference sequence). The CDR3 spans 14 residues. The ends were cut back, 5 bases at V and 7 bases at J, with 18 bases in the middle. CDR3 amino acids: CASSGAGRSGEQYF. The CDR3 DNA reads TGTGCCAGTAGTGGAGCAGGGAGGTCGGGGGAGCAGTACTTC.

V usage is TRBV30 and J usage is TRBJ2-1; tentative D call: TRBD2 (5 bases). Between the trimmed V and J ends, which lost 4 bases and 9 bases, there was a span of 10 bases. The CDR3 spans 11 residues. Germline V gene sequence: CDR1 GTSNPN, CDR2 SVGIG (reference sequence). CDR3: CAWTSAGEQFF. In DNA, the CDR3 is TGTGCCTGGACTTCGGCGGGTGAGCAGTTCTTC.

V gene TRBV27 combines with J gene TRBJ2-3; perhaps TRBD1 as D (5 bases). The CDR3 has 15 amino acids. Trimming took off 7 bases at V and 1 base at J, with 15 bases between the two ends. Germline V gene data show CDR1 as MNHEY and CDR2 as SMNVEV (reference sequence). DNA for the CDR3: TGTGCCAGCACTTTCGACAGATTCCGCACAGATACGCAGTATTTT. It specifies CASTFDRFRTDTQYF.

This clonotype was seen a handful of times. This chain joins TRBV12-3 or TRBV12-4 and TRBJ1-1, with D unclear. The V end was cut by 4 bases, the J end by 1 base, with 10 bases between. The CDR3 sequence is 14 residues long. In DNA form, the CDR3 reads TGTGCCAGCAGTTCCTGGACTGGGAACACTGAAGCTTTCTTT. Translated, it gives CASSSWTGNTEAFF.

With respect to this clonotype: A read error may be the cause here, since a much bigger clone is one base away. V gene TRBV6-5 combines with J gene TRBJ2-7; D is perhaps TRBD1 (6 bases). The germline gives CDR1 MNHEY, CDR2 SVGAGI. The CDR3 has 14 amino acids. CDR3 nucleotide sequence: TGTGCCTGCAGTCCCGACAGGCCTCCCTACGAGCAGTACTTC. Translated: CACSPDRPPYEQYF.

This clonotype occurred a few times. The chain couples TRBV6-5 to TRBJ1-4, with D perhaps matching TRBD1 (6 bases). The CDR3 is made up of 11 amino acids. CDR1 and CDR2 (germline): MNHEY, SVGAGI. V lost 10 bases and J 10 bases, leaving 13 bases between the germline ends. CDR3 amino acids: CATQDSGKLFF. In DNA, the CDR3 is TGTGCCACCCAGGACAGCGGAAAACTGTTTTTT.

The chain employs TRBV12-3 or TRBV12-4 and TRBJ1-3, with 9 nucleotides matching TRBD1. The CDR3 loop spans 16 amino acids. Unmatched junction bases numbered 12, after V lost 6 bases and J lost 6 bases. The DNA of the CDR3 is TGTGCCAGCAGGCCCGTAGACAGGGGGGTCGTAAACACCATATATTTT. It yields the protein CASRPVDRGVVNTIYF.

The CDR3 bases are TGTGCCAGCAGTGAAGTCGGACTAGCGGGAAGCTACGAGCAGTACTTC. Amino acid sequence: CASSEVGLAGSYEQYF. The chain joins TRBV25-1 to TRBJ2-7, with 12 bases lining up with TRBD2. Germline CDR1 MGHDK, CDR2 SYGVNS. This CDR3 has 16 amino acids. Trimming took 2 bases from V and 3 from J; bases not matched to a gene: 5.

The V gene is TRBV2, the J gene TRBJ2-1, with 8 bases lining up with TRBD2. The CDR3 consists of 17 residues. Germline V lookup: CDR1 SNHLY, CDR2 FYNNEI. V dropped 1 base and J dropped 4; count of bases not matched to a gene: 9. The CDR3 DNA reads TGTGCCAGCAGTGAAGAAAGTAGAGCGGGAGCGTACAATGAGCAGTTCTTC. Translation: CASSEESRAGAYNEQFF.

The chain combines TRBV19 with TRBJ2-1; 8 bases align to TRBD2. The CDR3 consists of 16 residues. Germline values: CDR1 LNHDA, CDR2 SQIVND (reference sequence). Trimming cost V 3 bases and J 2 bases; bases outside gene matches: 6. CDR3 loop: CASSMYGGLAYNEQFF. The DNA of the CDR3 is TGTGCCAGTAGTATGTATGGGGGACTAGCCTACAATGAGCAGTTCTTC.

V usage is TRBV18 and J usage is TRBJ1-5; the D gene is possibly TRBD1 (6 bases). Germline V CDR1 and CDR2: KGHSH, LQKENI. The germline V and J ends were trimmed by 3 bases and 3 bases, with 15 bases remaining between them. The CDR3 totals 16 residues. As DNA, the CDR3 is TGTGCCAGCTCACCCCAAGGAGGGGGATACAATCAGCCCCAGCATTTT. Translated: CASSPQGGGYNQPQHF.

The chain has TRBV3-1 and TRBJ2-7; 12 bases match TRBD2. This CDR3 is 15 amino acids long. After removal of 2 bases from V and 2 bases from J, the junction contained 1 base not matched to a gene. Germline CDR1 reads LGHDT; CDR2 reads YNNKEL (reference sequence). CDR3: CASSQLAGGPYEQYF. As DNA, the CDR3 is TGTGCCAGCAGCCAACTAGCGGGAGGGCCCTACGAGCAGTACTTC.

The chain links TRBV7-9 to TRBJ2-6; possibly TRBD1 for D (6 bases). This CDR3 comprises 16 residues. V shed 0 bases and J shed 4 bases, with 10 bases lying between them. Germline CDR1 is SEHNR and CDR2 is FQNEAQ (reference sequence). CDR3 protein: CASSLAGAPGANVLTF. The DNA for the CDR3 is TGTGCCAGCAGCTTAGCGGGGGCGCCGGGGGCCAACGTCCTGACTTTC.

Concerning this clonotype: At one of its ends the junction is not consistent with the germline gene, which may arise from a read error. The V call is TRBV7-7, the J call TRBJ2-2; 12 bases map to TRBD2. Germline loops: CDR1 SSHAT, CDR2 FNYEAQ (reference sequence). The CDR3 spans 15 residues. The CDR3 coding sequence is TGTGCTAGCAGTTCCGGACTAGCGGGGATCGGGGAGCTGTTTTTT. This gives the protein CASSSGLAGIGELFF.